This T cell receptor (beta chain) was observed in a study of blood T cells in healthy people across ages. Study information: Template switching recovered approximately one barcoded beta molecule for every two T cells.

CDR1 is DFQATT, CDR2 SNEGSKA, per germline (reference sequence). The CDR3 is 14 amino acids. The junction had 11 bases not matched to a gene; V was cut back by 1 base and J by 10 bases. A second PCR of roughly 7 to 11 cycles used a sample-barcoded 5' primer and a J-beta primer mix. One entry per CDR3 protein results from TCRdb running MiXCR on the 5' RACE reads. The sample yields 650,000 to 950,000 distinct CDR3 sequences, roughly 44% seen once. Donors ranged from about 6 to 90 years old and were healthy Caucasians in Russia. Staff drew around 10 milliliters of peripheral blood from each donor. Total RNA, at least 5.5 micrograms per sample, was extracted from PBMCs.

The rearrangement uses TRBV20-1 and TRBJ1-1, with 8 bases identical to TRBD1. The clonotype comes from a man aged 55-75 years in good health. Material for sequencing was blood. CDR3 nucleotide sequence: TGCAGTGCTAGAGGACGGACAGGGAATGGGGGAGCTTTCTTT. Translated: CSARGRTGNGGAFF.